This T cell receptor (beta chain) came from a study of T cell changes during pregnancy in multiple sclerosis. The germline CDR1 and CDR2 sequences are SGDLS and YYNGEE. V gave up 0 bases and J gave up 9 bases, with 10 bases separating them. This CDR3 spans 13 amino acids. Only one count was recorded for this clone. The protocol was immunoSEQ multiplex PCR, while the TCRdb copy is restricted to in-frame clones and leaves out a portion. The table has some 29,000 clones, around nine tenths seen once. The source was CD8+ T cells from peripheral blood mononuclear cells, collected before pregnancy. V is TRBV9 and J is TRBJ2-1; the D is unclear. This sequence was found in a female donor with multiple sclerosis, enrolled in a pregnancy study. The DNA of the CDR3 is TGTGCCAGCAGCGTAGCCCTGTCTAGTGAGCAGTTCTTC. This gives the protein CASSVALSSEQFF. The variable domain in full, with the rest retrieved from reference TRBV9 and TRBJ2-1, is DSGVTQTPKHLITATGQRVTLRCSPRSGDLSVYWYQQSLDQGLQFLIQYYNGEERAKGNILERFSAQQFPDLHSELNLSSLELGDSALYFCASSVALSSEQFFGPGTRLTVL.